This T cell receptor (beta chain) came from a study of radiotherapy plus CTLA-4 blockade in lung cancer. Background on the study: Objective responses occurred in about a sixth of patients; roughly 31% had disease control.

Treatment of patients with chemo-refractory metastatic non-small-cell lung cancer consisted of focal radiation plus CTLA-4 blockade with ipilimumab. Repertoires were generated with immunoSEQ multiplex PCR, while TCRdb's copy carries only in-frame clones and drops some. The sample records about 59,000 clones, about 72% being singletons. The CDR3 is 16 amino acids. Per germline, CDR1 LNHDA and CDR2 SQIVND (reference sequence). J was trimmed by 5 bases and V by 4 bases; bases with no gene match: 13. The J gene is TRBJ2-7, the V gene TRBV19; TRBD1 matches 8 bases. This sample comprised peripheral blood, obtained from a patient treated with radiotherapy plus ipilimumab. The receptor comes from a human donor with non-small cell lung cancer whose response to radiotherapy plus ipilimumab could not be evaluated. DNA for the CDR3: TGTGCCAGTAGTACGTTTCCCGACAGGGGCGGTGACGAGCAGTACTTC. Amino acids: CASSTFPDRGGDEQYF.